This T cell receptor beta chain was captured in a study of a mutant IDH1 vaccine in newly diagnosed glioma. Overall study: The initiation of vaccination occurred 4-6 weeks after radiotherapy alone, or with temozolomide cycles. Pretreatment consisted of radiotherapy, temozolomide, or both, with most receiving both.

Trimming left V 3 bases short and J 3 bases short, with 8 bases between. The CDR3 contains 13 residues. Germline V CDR1 and CDR2: LNHDA, SQIVND (reference sequence). Details on this clone: Its specificity is not known.

General study results and limits: Changes in the top peripheral T cell clonotypes seemingly had no bearing on pseudoprogression.

Time point denoted: week 23, last vaccination. In the vaccine, a single dose held 300 ug of the mutant IDH1 20-mer peptide, along with topical imiquimod. New WHO grade 3 or 4 astrocytomas that were IDH1-mutant and ATRX-lost occurred in the donors. The protocol was immunoSEQ multiplex PCR, while the TCRdb copy is restricted to in-frame clones and leaves out a portion. The data hold 43,000 or so clones, with approximately 84% observed a single time. Specimen: PBMCs, collected from a glioma patient whose treatment included an IDH1 peptide vaccine. This clonotype was sampled from a woman younger than 35 with glioma. Some clones in this sample may be carry-over from other donors' samples. The chain joins TRBV19 to TRBJ1-2; a possible D gene is TRBD1 (5 bases). CDR3 bases: TGTGCCAGTAGTATTAAGGGGTACTATGGCTACACCTTC. Protein sequence: CASSIKGYYGYTF.